A single sample is the source of the 16 T cell receptor beta chains below, sequenced in a study of blood T cell repertoires in COVID-19. Generated by immunoSEQ multiplex PCR, the TCRdb table keeps only in-frame clones and is missing some. The sample has around 190,000 clones, approximately 90% seen once. The sequencing sample was made of PBMCs or T cells enriched from blood (not recorded which). All receptors come from a young man with acute COVID-19.

In its sample, this clone was seen a few times. The chain couples TRBV3-1 (or the pseudogene TRBV3-2) to TRBJ2-3; D is uncertain. This CDR3 spans 14 amino acids. CDR1 LGHDT and CDR2 YNNKEL come from the germline V gene (reference sequence). V gave up 2 bases and J gave up 0 bases, with 6 bases separating them. CDR3 amino acids: CASSQSPSTDTQYF. CDR3 in DNA: TGTGCCAGCAGCCAATCCCCTAGCACAGATACGCAGTATTTT.

V is TRBV20-1 and J is TRBJ1-5; D is possibly TRBD1 (5 bases). CDR1 is DFQATT and CDR2 is SNEGSKA in the germline V gene (reference sequence). V was clipped by 3 bases and J by 0 bases, with 21 bases between them. The CDR3 contains 18 residues. DNA for the CDR3: TGCAGTGCTAGTATCGGGACGGGGACTCCCAATAGCAATCAGCCCCAGCATTTT. Residues: CSASIGTGTPNSNQPQHF.

The chain uses TRBV19 and TRBJ2-7, with 7 positions matching TRBD1. This CDR3 region has 13 residues. CDR1 and CDR2 from the germline V gene are LNHDA and SQIVND (reference sequence). V gave up 6 bases and J gave up 4 bases; unmatched junction bases: 6. The CDR3 DNA reads TGTGCCAGTAGCCCCCCGGGACAGTACGAGCAGTACTTC. Encoded protein: CASSPPGQYEQYF.

This sequence joins TRBV7-2 and TRBJ2-3, with TRBD1 as a possible D gene (6 bases). The CDR3 consists of 14 residues. Trimming cost V 8 bases and J 0 bases, with 12 bases left between them. The germline gives CDR1 SGHTA, CDR2 FQGNSA. The CDR3 DNA reads TGTGCCAGCCGGCAGGGGTGGAGCACAGATACGCAGTATTTT. This translates into CASRQGWSTDTQYF.

This sequence joins TRBV5-1 and TRBJ2-1, with TRBD2 matching 13 bases. The CDR3 consists of 15 residues. The germline V gene encodes CDR1 SGHRS and CDR2 YFSETQ. J lost 9 bases, V lost 4 bases, and 7 bases had no gene match. CDR3: CASSGGLAGLAEQFF. CDR3 DNA sequence: TGCGCCAGCAGCGGGGGACTAGCGGGACTCGCTGAGCAGTTCTTC.

The chain couples TRBV6-5 to TRBJ1-5; D remains ambiguous. This CDR3 is 13 amino acids long. V lost 5 bases, J lost 4 bases, and 9 bases lay in between. The germline V gene has CDR1 MNHEY and CDR2 SVGAGI. The chain's CDR3 is CASSNTENQPQHF. The CDR3 DNA follows: TGTGCCAGCAGTAACACGGAGAATCAGCCCCAGCATTTT.

The chain couples TRBV15 to TRBJ1-2; TRBD1 aligns across 8 bases. The CDR3 has 15 residues. V lost 1 base and J lost 8; bases outside the gene matches: 9. Germline V lookup: CDR1 LNHNV, CDR2 YYDKDF (reference sequence). CDR3 nucleotides: TGTGCCACCAGCAGAGCTGCAGGGGGCCATGTCGGCTACACCTTC. Encoded protein: CATSRAAGGHVGYTF.

The rearrangement links TRBV18 to TRBJ1-4; D is undetermined. V dropped 8 bases and J dropped 6 bases, with 10 bases sitting between them. From germline, CDR1 is KGHSH and CDR2 LQKENI. The CDR3 covers 12 residues. The CDR3, as DNA: TGTGCCAGCACATTCGGGGATGAAAAACTGTTTTTT. Protein sequence: CASTFGDEKLFF. Full variable domain (rest looked up from reference TRBV18 and TRBJ1-4): NAGVMQNPRHLVRRRGQEARLRCSPMKGHSHVYWYRQLPEEGLKFMVYLQKENIIDESGMPKERFSAEFPKEGPSILRIQQVVRGDSAAYFCASTFGDEKLFFGSGTQLSVL.

The chain employs TRBV30 and TRBJ1-1; maybe TRBD1 (6 bases). The germline gives CDR1 GTSNPN, CDR2 SVGIG (reference sequence). CDR3 length equals 11 residues. CDR3 DNA sequence: TGTGCTCAGGGACAGAACACTGAAGCTTTCTTT. It codes for CAQGQNTEAFF.

The chain links TRBV7-2 to TRBJ2-1; 8 positions agree with TRBD2. The germline gives CDR1 SGHTA, CDR2 FQGNSA. The ends lost 1 base at V and 10 bases at J; junction bases unmatched: 9. The CDR3 is 15 amino acids. The CDR3 reads CASSLDSGMTWEQFF. CDR3 DNA: TGTGCCAGCAGCTTAGATAGCGGGATGACCTGGGAGCAGTTCTTC.

CDR3 loop: CATSSSQDRVDEQYF. For the CDR3, the DNA is TGTGCCACCAGCAGTTCTCAGGACAGGGTAGACGAGCAGTACTTC. The chain is built from TRBV15 and TRBJ2-7; 8 bases map to TRBD1. Trimming cost V 3 bases and J 5 bases; bases outside gene matches: 9. Per the germline V gene, CDR1 is LNHNV and CDR2 is YYDKDF (reference sequence). The CDR3 has 15 residues.

V usage is TRBV6-2 or TRBV6-3 and J usage is TRBJ2-5; D possibly corresponds to TRBD1 (5 bases). CDR1 and CDR2 (germline): MNHEY, SVGEGT. The germline V and J ends were trimmed by 4 bases and 5 bases, with 11 bases remaining between them. This CDR3 comprises 13 residues. The CDR3: CASSSTAGETQYF. CDR3 nucleotides: TGTGCCAGCAGTTCCACGGCAGGGGAGACCCAGTACTTC.

The chain uses TRBV7-8 and TRBJ2-1, with no clear D. With 5 bases removed from V and 9 bases from J, the gap between germline ends came to 8 bases. CDR3 length: 11 residues. CDR1 is SGHVS, CDR2 FQNEAQ, per germline. This CDR3 reads CASSPSVEQFF. The CDR3 DNA reads TGTGCCAGCAGCCCATCGGTTGAGCAGTTCTTC. The variable domain in full, completed from reference TRBV7-8 and TRBJ2-1, reads GAGVSQSPRYKVAKRGQDVALRCDPISGHVSLFWYQQALGQGPEFLTYFQNEAQLDKSGLPSDRFFAERPEGSVSTLKIQRTQQEDSAVYLCASSPSVEQFFGPGTRLTVL.

The V call is TRBV27, the J call TRBJ2-7, with D perhaps matching TRBD2 (6 bases). Deletions cut 4 bases from V and 2 bases from J, with 12 bases between. This CDR3 has 14 amino acids. In germline, CDR1 is MNHEY, CDR2 SMNVEV (reference sequence). CDR3 loop: CASSSLRRAYEQYF. The CDR3 nucleotides read TGTGCCAGCAGTTCCCTGAGGAGGGCCTACGAGCAGTACTTC.

V usage is TRBV30 and J usage is TRBJ2-1; 8 positions agree with TRBD2. Germline V gene data show CDR1 as GTSNPN and CDR2 as SVGIG (reference sequence). The J segment lost 12 bases and the V segment lost 5 bases, leaving 9 bases of the junction unmatched. This CDR3 region has 12 residues. This CDR3 reads CAWLAGGIGQFF. CDR3 bases: TGTGCCTGGTTGGCGGGGGGTATCGGGCAGTTCTTC. The whole variable domain, remainder taken from reference TRBV30 and TRBJ2-1, is SQTIHQWPATLVQPVGSPLSLECTVEGTSNPNLYWYRQAAGRGLQLLFYSVGIGQISSEVPQNLSASRPQDRQFILSSKKLLLSDSGFYLCAWLAGGIGQFFGPGTRLTVL.

The CDR3, as DNA: TGTGCCAGCAGTTCGACAGGGAGAGACTATGGCTACACCTTC. This translates into CASSSTGRDYGYTF. J is TRBJ1-2 and V is TRBV28; 7 nucleotides align to TRBD1. The junction had 5 bases not matched to a gene; V was cut back by 4 bases and J by 3 bases. The CDR3 is made up of 14 amino acids. Germline V gene sequence: CDR1 MDHEN, CDR2 SYDVKM.